This T cell receptor beta chain was sequenced in a study of CD8 T cells in ankylosing spondylitis. Study-wide results and caveats: Reports of some motif variants in reactive arthritis synovial fluid and blood predate this one. Apparently characteristic of ankylosing spondylitis blood was a TCR beta motif (roughly 8 highly homologous variants).

This clonotype was recorded many times. Its specificity is unknown. MiXCR, run by TCRdb on the 5' RACE reads, gives a single entry per CDR3 protein. Of about 210,000 distinct CDR3 sequences listed, about 7% are singletons. With 3 bases removed from V and 1 base from J, the gap between germline ends came to 12 bases. CDR1 and CDR2 (germline): MNHEY, SVGAGI. The CDR3 covers 15 residues. The sequence was obtained from a male donor with ankylosing spondylitis. Sequencing used blood, either unsorted or a sorted T cell fraction (not recorded which). The V call is TRBV6-5, the J call TRBJ1-2; maybe TRBD1 (5 bases). The CDR3 coding sequence is TGTGCCAGCAGTTATCGGGGCAGGAGTAACTATGGCTACACCTTC. The encoded protein is CASSYRGRSNYGYTF.